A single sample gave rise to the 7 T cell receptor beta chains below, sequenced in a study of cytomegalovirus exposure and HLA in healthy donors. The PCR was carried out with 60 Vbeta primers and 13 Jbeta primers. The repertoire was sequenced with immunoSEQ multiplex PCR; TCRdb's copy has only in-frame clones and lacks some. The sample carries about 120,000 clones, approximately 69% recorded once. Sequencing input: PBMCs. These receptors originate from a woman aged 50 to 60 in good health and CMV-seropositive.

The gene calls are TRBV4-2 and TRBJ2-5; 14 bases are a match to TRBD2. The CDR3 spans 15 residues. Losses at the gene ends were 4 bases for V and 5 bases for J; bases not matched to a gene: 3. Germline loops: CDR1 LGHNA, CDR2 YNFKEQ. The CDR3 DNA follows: TGTGCCAGCAGCCTGACTAGCGGGGGGGTGGAGACCCAGTACTTC. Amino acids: CASSLTSGGVETQYF.

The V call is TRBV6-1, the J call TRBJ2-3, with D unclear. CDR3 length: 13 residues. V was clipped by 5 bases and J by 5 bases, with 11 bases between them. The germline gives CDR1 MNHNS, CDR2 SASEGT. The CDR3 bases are TGTGCCAGCAGTCCAGTACGCGGAGATACGCAGTATTTT. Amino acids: CASSPVRGDTQYF.

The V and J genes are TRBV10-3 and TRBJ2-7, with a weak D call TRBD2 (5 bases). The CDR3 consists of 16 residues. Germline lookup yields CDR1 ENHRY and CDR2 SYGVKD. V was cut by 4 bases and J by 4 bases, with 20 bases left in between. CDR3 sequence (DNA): TGTGCCATCAGTGTTGAGGACTTTTACAAGGGATACGAGCAGTACTTC. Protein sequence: CAISVEDFYKGYEQYF.

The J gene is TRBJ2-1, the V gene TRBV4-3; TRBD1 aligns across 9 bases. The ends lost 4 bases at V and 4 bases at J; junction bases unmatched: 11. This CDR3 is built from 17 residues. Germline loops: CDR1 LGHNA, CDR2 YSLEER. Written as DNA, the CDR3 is TGCGCCAGCAGCCCCGGGACAGGGTCGGGTTCGTACAATGAGCAGTTCTTC. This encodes CASSPGTGSGSYNEQFF.

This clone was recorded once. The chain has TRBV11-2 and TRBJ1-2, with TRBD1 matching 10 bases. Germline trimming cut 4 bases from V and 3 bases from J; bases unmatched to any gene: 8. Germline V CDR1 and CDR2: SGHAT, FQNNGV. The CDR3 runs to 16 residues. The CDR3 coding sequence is TGTGCCAGCAGCTCACCGGACAGGGGGTACGACTATGGCTACACCTTC. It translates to CASSSPDRGYDYGYTF. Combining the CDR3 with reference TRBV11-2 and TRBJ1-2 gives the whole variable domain EAGVAQSPRYKIIEKRQSVAFWCNPISGHATLYWYQQILGQGPKLLIQFQNNGVVDDSQLPKDRFSAERLKGVDSTLKIQPAKLEDSAVYLCASSSPDRGYDYGYTFGSGTRLTVV.

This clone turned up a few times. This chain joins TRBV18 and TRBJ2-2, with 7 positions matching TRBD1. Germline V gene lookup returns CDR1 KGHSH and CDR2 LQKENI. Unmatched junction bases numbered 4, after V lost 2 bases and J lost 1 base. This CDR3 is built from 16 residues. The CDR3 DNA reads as TGTGCCAGCTCACCAGAGGACAGGTTGAACACCGGGGAGCTGTTTTTT. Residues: CASSPEDRLNTGELFF.

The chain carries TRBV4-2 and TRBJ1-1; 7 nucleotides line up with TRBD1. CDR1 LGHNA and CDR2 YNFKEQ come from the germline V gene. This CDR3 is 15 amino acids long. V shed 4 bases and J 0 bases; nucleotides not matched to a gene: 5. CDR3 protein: CASSPQGQLNTEAFF. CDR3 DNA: TGTGCCAGCAGCCCCCAGGGACAGCTGAACACTGAAGCTTTCTTT.